These 27 T cell receptor beta chains originate from one sample sequenced in a study of vaccination and CD4 T cells after COVID-19. Treatment of the sample: approximately 11-day PBMC culture with coronavirus spike peptide pools or control peptides (ViraFEST assay). An Oncomine TCR Beta short-read assay was used to sequence the DNA from cultured CD4+ T cells. Each CDR3 protein is one row after TCRdb ran MiXCR on the PCR reads. The sample yields 20,000 or so distinct CDR3 sequences, 20% to 30% seen once. These TCRs' antigens remain unknown. The specimen was cultured CD4+ T cells from blood. These receptors were collected from a human donor with COVID-19.

V usage is TRBV28 and J usage is TRBJ2-5; D call uncertain. V was shortened by 3 bases and J by 3 bases, with 14 bases between the two germline ends. There are 15 residues in the CDR3. Germline CDR1 reads MDHEN; CDR2 reads SYDVKM. CDR3 sequence: CASSFPSQAKETQYF. The DNA for the CDR3 is TGTGCCAGCAGTTTCCCGAGCCAGGCGAAAGAGACCCAGTACTTC.

This chain links TRBV18 with TRBJ2-3, with unresolved D. V gave up 3 bases and J gave up 5 bases, with 9 bases separating them. Germline V CDR1 and CDR2: KGHSH, LQKENI. CDR3 size: 13 residues. CDR3 in amino acids: CASSPRWQDTQYF. The CDR3 bases are TGTGCCAGCTCACCCCGGTGGCAAGATACGCAGTATTTT.

The chain combines TRBV11-2 with TRBJ2-7; no clear D. Per the germline V gene, CDR1 is SGHAT and CDR2 is FQNNGV. The CDR3 loop spans 13 amino acids. V was clipped by 1 base and J by 6 bases, with 10 bases between them. The CDR3 coding sequence is TGTGCCAGCAGCTTAGGTGTAGATCGCGAGCAGTACTTC. Protein sequence: CASSLGVDREQYF.

The table lists this clonotype with a few counts. The chain couples TRBV7-9 to TRBJ2-3; 13 bases agree with TRBD2. Germline V gene lookup returns CDR1 SEHNR and CDR2 FQNEAQ (reference sequence). The CDR3 runs 16 residues. The V segment lost 3 bases and the J segment 4 bases; nucleotides outside the gene matches: 4. In nucleotides, the CDR3 is TGTGCCAGCAGCTTTCGGACTAGCGGGGGATCAGATACGCAGTATTTT. Translation: CASSFRTSGGSDTQYF.

This clonotype appeared a few times. The chain couples TRBV5-5 to TRBJ1-2; maybe TRBD1 (6 bases). Trimming took 1 base from V and 1 from J, leaving 11 bases between them. Germline V CDR1 and CDR2: SGHKS, YYEKEE (reference sequence). The CDR3 consists of 15 residues. The CDR3 reads CASSLTGAGNYGYTF. In nucleotides, the CDR3 is TGTGCCAGCAGCTTGACGGGGGCGGGTAACTATGGCTACACCTTC.

This clonotype was recorded a few times. This chain joins TRBV11-2 and TRBJ2-3; the match to TRBD2 covers 12 bases. Losses at the gene ends were 3 bases for V and 0 bases for J; bases not matched to a gene: 4. This CDR3 region has 17 residues. Per the germline V gene, CDR1 is SGHAT and CDR2 is FQNNGV. CDR3 sequence reads: CASSLWTSGKSTDTQYF. As DNA, the CDR3 is TGTGCCAGCAGCTTGTGGACTAGCGGGAAAAGCACAGATACGCAGTATTTT.

V is TRBV6-5 and J is TRBJ1-5; D is undetermined. Per germline, CDR1 MNHEY and CDR2 SVGAGI. The CDR3 extends over 13 amino acids. V was clipped by 3 bases and J by 1 base, with 4 bases between them. As DNA, the CDR3 is TGTGCCAGCAGTTATCAGAGCAATCAGCCCCAGCATTTT. Protein: CASSYQSNQPQHF.

The chain employs TRBV28 and TRBJ2-7, with D possibly being TRBD1 (6 bases). V lost 6 bases to trimming and J lost 5 bases, with 17 bases between them. There are 14 residues in the CDR3. Germline-derived CDR1 and CDR2 are MDHEN and SYDVKM. In DNA, the CDR3 is TGTGCCAGCAGACCCCAGGGGCAGGACGACGAGCAGTACTTC. Amino acids: CASRPQGQDDEQYF. Combining the CDR3 with reference TRBV28 and TRBJ2-7 gives the whole variable domain DVKVTQSSRYLVKRTGEKVFLECVQDMDHENMFWYRQDPGLGLRLIYFSYDVKMKEKGDIPEGYSVSREKKERFSLILESASTNQTSMYLCASRPQGQDDEQYFGPGTRLTVT.

This chain uses TRBV5-1 with TRBJ2-2; possibly TRBD1 or TRBD2 for D (6 bases each). CDR1 is SGHRS and CDR2 is YFSETQ in the germline V gene. V was clipped by 5 bases and J by 4 bases, with 15 bases between them. This CDR3 is built from 15 residues. CDR3 bases: TGCGCCAGCAGAGGTGGGGGGCCGGGCACCGGGGAGCTGTTTTTT. The encoded protein is CASRGGGPGTGELFF.

This clonotype appeared a few times. The gene calls are TRBV2 and TRBJ2-7; 8 nucleotides agree with TRBD1. Germline-derived CDR1 and CDR2 are SNHLY and FYNNEI. The CDR3 is 14 residues long. Losses at the gene ends were 6 bases for V and 0 bases for J; bases not matched to a gene: 4. The CDR3 protein is CASRVGQVSYEQYF. CDR3 DNA: TGTGCCAGCAGGGTGGGACAGGTCTCCTACGAGCAGTACTTC.

V is TRBV6-2 or TRBV6-3 and J is TRBJ2-2; tentatively, D is TRBD2 (7 bases). V was clipped by 0 bases and J by 0 bases, with 23 bases between them. Germline V CDR1 and CDR2: MNHEY, SVGEGT. The CDR3 runs to 21 residues. The CDR3 loop reads CASSYSPWGGHQITNTGELFF. As DNA, the CDR3 is TGTGCCAGCAGTTACTCCCCCTGGGGGGGACACCAAATCACGAACACCGGGGAGCTGTTTTTT.

This clonotype was counted only a few times. The chain has TRBV29-1 and TRBJ1-5; D is undetermined. Germline CDR1 is SQVTM and CDR2 is ANQGSEA. The CDR3 runs to 12 residues. Deletions cut 4 bases from V and 4 bases from J, with 8 bases between. The CDR3 sequence: CSVGAENQPQHF. The CDR3 DNA sequence: TGCAGCGTTGGGGCAGAGAATCAGCCCCAGCATTTT.

This clonotype has only a few counts. The chain recombines TRBV5-8 with TRBJ1-1; 10 bases line up with TRBD1. The CDR3 is 13 amino acids. Trimming at V came to 7 bases and at J to 3 bases, leaving 3 bases not matched to a gene. CDR1 is SGHTS and CDR2 is YDEGEE in the germline V gene. The CDR3 here is CASGQGVYTEAFF. The CDR3 coding sequence is TGTGCCAGCGGACAGGGGGTTTACACTGAAGCTTTCTTT.

V and J are TRBV2 and TRBJ2-7; tentatively, D is TRBD1 (6 bases). Germline V gene sequence: CDR1 SNHLY, CDR2 FYNNEI. Between the trimmed V and J ends, which lost 8 bases and 5 bases, there was a span of 19 bases. The CDR3 runs 14 residues. CDR3 in amino acids: CASCYRERYDEQYF. The CDR3 nucleotides are TGTGCCAGCTGCTACAGGGAAAGGTATGACGAGCAGTACTTC.

This clonotype was picked up a small number of times. This chain joins TRBV29-1 and TRBJ1-3; no reliable D call. V was clipped by 0 bases and J by 0 bases, with 6 bases between them. In germline, CDR1 is SQVTM, CDR2 ANQGSEA. CDR3 size: 14 residues. The chain's CDR3 is CSVEEGYSGNTIYF. DNA for the CDR3: TGCAGCGTTGAAGAAGGGTACTCTGGAAACACCATATATTTT.

The rearrangement links TRBV20-1 to TRBJ2-1; D ambiguous. The CDR3 is 14 residues long. Germline V gives CDR1 DFQATT, CDR2 SNEGSKA (reference sequence). The V and J ends lost 4 bases and 0 bases respectively, with 10 bases between them. CDR3 sequence (DNA): TGCAGTGCTACCGGGCGGAACTCCTACAATGAGCAGTTCTTC. It encodes CSATGRNSYNEQFF.

This clonotype turned up a few times. This rearrangement joins TRBV28 to TRBJ1-2; D gene ambiguous. The CDR3 runs 15 residues. Germline V CDR1 and CDR2: MDHEN, SYDVKM. The V and J ends lost 4 bases and 4 bases respectively, with 16 bases between them. CDR3 sequence: CASSSYKGPRYGYTF. The CDR3 DNA sequence: TGTGCCAGCAGTTCCTACAAGGGCCCTCGCTATGGCTACACCTTC.

The V and J genes are TRBV29-1 and TRBJ1-1; TRBD1 is a possible D gene (6 bases). Trimming took off 5 bases at V and 6 bases at J, with 13 bases between the two ends. Germline values: CDR1 SQVTM, CDR2 ANQGSEA. The CDR3 extends over 12 amino acids. The CDR3 sequence is CSVSDSYAEAFF. The CDR3 region has the DNA TGCAGCGTTTCGGACAGTTACGCTGAAGCTTTCTTT.

About this clonotype itself: One junction end does not reproduce the germline sequence, and a read error may be involved. The chain has TRBV7-7 and TRBJ2-5; TRBD2 aligns across 10 bases. CDR3 length equals 14 residues. Germline loops: CDR1 SSHAT, CDR2 FNYEAQ (reference sequence). DNA of the CDR3: TGTGCTAGCAGCCAAGGACTAGCGGCAGAGACCCAGTACTTC. It yields the protein CASSQGLAAETQYF.

V gene TRBV20-1 combines with J gene TRBJ2-7, with TRBD1 as a possible D gene (5 bases). The germline V gene has CDR1 DFQATT and CDR2 SNEGSKA (reference sequence). This CDR3 has 17 residues. Deletions cut 6 bases from V and 0 bases from J, with 24 bases between. CDR3 DNA sequence: TGCAGTGCCTATAAAGGGGTGATAACCACCAGCTCCTACGAGCAGTACTTC. It translates to CSAYKGVITTSSYEQYF.

This clonotype came up a few times. The J gene is TRBJ1-2, the V gene TRBV24-1, with unresolved D. Germline lookup yields CDR1 KGHDR and CDR2 SFDVKD. V lost 4 bases, J lost 8 bases, and 13 bases lay in between. This CDR3 region has 13 residues. CDR3 residues: CATSDGPSWGYTF. The CDR3, as DNA: TGTGCCACCAGTGACGGCCCCTCTTGGGGCTACACCTTC.

The rearrangement joins TRBV10-3 to TRBJ1-2; D remains ambiguous. Germline assignment: CDR1 ENHRY and CDR2 SYGVKD. The CDR3 extends over 12 amino acids. Trimming took 9 bases from V and 3 from J, leaving 11 bases between them. For the CDR3, the DNA is TGTGCCATACCTGGTGTTTACTATGGCTACACCTTC. It codes for CAIPGVYYGYTF.

This clonotype showed up just a few times. The CDR3 reads CASSLRGWENTEAFF. CDR3 coding DNA: TGCGCCAGCAGCTTGAGAGGGTGGGAGAACACTGAAGCTTTCTTT. This chain joins TRBV5-1 and TRBJ1-1; no firm D call. CDR1 and CDR2 from the germline V gene are SGHRS and YFSETQ. This CDR3 has 15 amino acids. Trimming removed 1 base from V and 1 base from J, with 11 bases in between.

This clonotype has more than one count but fewer than ten. The chain carries TRBV19 and TRBJ2-3; D is possibly TRBD2 (8 bases). CDR1 is LNHDA, CDR2 SQIVND, per germline (reference sequence). The ends were cut back, 6 bases at V and 6 bases at J, with 19 bases in the middle. This CDR3 has 15 amino acids. CDR3 nucleotides: TGTGCCAGTAGGCTAGCGGGCCTAGGGGGCGATACGCAGTATTTT. Its protein product is CASRLAGLGGDTQYF.

V is TRBV10-3 and J is TRBJ1-3; no definite D call. With 6 bases removed from V and 2 bases from J, the gap between germline ends came to 14 bases. CDR1 is ENHRY, CDR2 SYGVKD, per germline. The length of the CDR3 is 15 residues. This CDR3 reads CAIRSYGGAGNTIYF. In DNA, the CDR3 is TGTGCCATCAGATCCTACGGTGGGGCTGGAAACACCATATATTTT.

The chain has TRBV5-3 and TRBJ1-6; maybe TRBD1 (6 bases). TRBV5-3 belongs to the ORF category, with a function that is uncertain. The CDR3 loop spans 14 amino acids. The V end was cut by 0 bases, the J end by 10 bases, with 11 bases between. DNA of the CDR3: TGTGCCAGAAGCTTGGCCAGGGGAAGATCACCCCTCCACTTT. This gives the protein CARSLARGRSPLHF.

CDR3 residues: CASSQRGRTEAFF. The CDR3 DNA reads as TGTGCCAGCAGCCAAAGGGGGCGGACTGAAGCTTTCTTT. The chain employs TRBV14 and TRBJ1-1; 7 bases fit TRBD1. The V and J ends lost 2 bases and 5 bases, in that order; junction bases with no gene match: 2. The CDR3 sequence is 13 residues long. Germline lookup yields CDR1 SGHDN and CDR2 FVKESK.